This TCR beta chain was recorded in a study of cytomegalovirus exposure and HLA in healthy donors. Turning to this clone: Antigen: not known.

Both 60 Vbeta primers and 13 Jbeta primers went into the PCR. Sequencing used immunoSEQ multiplex PCR; TCRdb keeps in-frame clones, though not all of them. The data show about 73,000 clones, about three quarters seen once. Germline V gene data show CDR1 as KGHSH and CDR2 as LQKENI. Between the trimmed V and J ends, which lost 3 bases and 3 bases, there was a span of 15 bases. This CDR3 contains 15 residues. Overall study results and limits: Sequencing probably produced one cluster of sequence variants that were highly shared. An analysis done earlier found most TCR beta V segments productive about 87% or about 30% of the time.

The sequenced sample consisted of PBMCs. This sequence was found in a male donor in good health and CMV-seronegative. V is TRBV18 and J is TRBJ2-7; D is possibly TRBD2 (6 bases). CDR3 sequence: CASSPGTTGLYEQYF. In nucleotides, the CDR3 is TGTGCCAGCTCACCGGGGACGACGGGACTCTACGAGCAGTACTTC. Using reference TRBV18 and TRBJ2-7 for the parts outside the CDR3, the full variable domain is NAGVMQNPRHLVRRRGQEARLRCSPMKGHSHVYWYRQLPEEGLKFMVYLQKENIIDESGMPKERFSAEFPKEGPSILRIQQVVRGDSAAYFCASSPGTTGLYEQYFGPGTRLTVT.